The 29 T cell receptor beta chains listed next were all sequenced from one sample in a study of cytomegalovirus exposure and HLA in healthy donors. The study ran its PCR with 60 Vbeta and 13 Jbeta primers. The assay was immunoSEQ multiplex PCR, and TCRdb's table has in-frame clones only and misses some. Altogether tens of thousands of clones are present, roughly 90% being singletons, with the ten largest covering less than 1.6%. Material for sequencing was PBMCs. Source of these receptors: a man aged 30 to 39 in good health and CMV-seropositive.

The sample holds a few counts of this clone. The CDR3 reads CASSLEQSLKSSYNEQFF. CDR3 sequence (DNA): TGTGCCAGCAGCTTGGAGCAATCGCTCAAGAGCTCCTACAATGAGCAGTTCTTC. The chain joins TRBV5-6 to TRBJ2-1; D not certain. The CDR3 consists of 18 residues. Germline CDR1 reads SGHDT; CDR2 reads YYEEEE. Deletions cut 0 bases from V and 0 bases from J, with 16 bases between. The variable domain in full, with the rest retrieved from reference TRBV5-6 and TRBJ2-1, is DAGVTQSPTHLIKTRGQQVTLRCSPKSGHDTVSWYQQALGQGPQFIFQYYEEEERQRGNFPDRFSGHQFPNYSSELNVNALLLGDSALYLCASSLEQSLKSSYNEQFFGPGTRLTVL.

The chain couples TRBV9 to TRBJ1-2; no reliable D call. V shed 4 bases and J shed 5 bases, with 9 bases lying between them. The CDR3 extends over 12 amino acids. Germline V gene sequence: CDR1 SGDLS, CDR2 YYNGEE. CDR3 protein: CASSSRVYGYTF. DNA for the CDR3: TGTGCCAGCAGCTCCCGGGTTTATGGCTACACCTTC.

The rearrangement joins TRBV6-5 to TRBJ2-7, with a weak D call TRBD1 (6 bases). With 6 bases removed from V and 2 bases from J, the gap between germline ends came to 14 bases. The CDR3 has 14 amino acids. Germline lookup yields CDR1 MNHEY and CDR2 SVGAGI. CDR3 bases: TGTGCCAGCAGCCCCGACAGGCGGACCTACGAGCAGTACTTC. Its protein product is CASSPDRRTYEQYF.

V usage is TRBV11-2 and J usage is TRBJ1-2; D is unclear. The CDR3 consists of 14 residues. Trimming shortened V by 0 bases and J by 6 bases, and 11 bases separated the two germline ends. Germline lookup yields CDR1 SGHAT and CDR2 FQNNGV. CDR3 sequence (DNA): TGTGCCAGCAGCTTAGATCCGGAGTCGGATGGCTACACCTTC. Encoded protein: CASSLDPESDGYTF. Using reference TRBV11-2 and TRBJ1-2 for the parts outside the CDR3, the full variable domain is EAGVAQSPRYKIIEKRQSVAFWCNPISGHATLYWYQQILGQGPKLLIQFQNNGVVDDSQLPKDRFSAERLKGVDSTLKIQPAKLEDSAVYLCASSLDPESDGYTFGSGTRLTVV.

CDR3 DNA sequence: TGTGCCAGCAGCAGCAGGGGTGCTGCGAACACTGAAGCTTTCTTT. Amino acids: CASSSRGAANTEAFF. The gene calls are TRBV11-2 and TRBJ1-1, with TRBD1 as a possible D gene (6 bases). The length of the CDR3 is 15 residues. The V gene lost 5 bases and the J gene lost 1 base, with 14 bases spanning the gap. Germline CDR1 reads SGHAT; CDR2 reads FQNNGV.

The chain carries TRBV19 and TRBJ1-4; the D is unclear. This CDR3 is 16 amino acids long. The V gene lost 3 bases and the J gene lost 8 bases, with 19 bases spanning the gap. The germline V gene encodes CDR1 LNHDA and CDR2 SQIVND (reference sequence). CDR3 in amino acids: CASSILGSGFGEKLFF. In nucleotides, the CDR3 is TGTGCCAGTAGTATTCTCGGCAGCGGCTTTGGGGAAAAACTGTTTTTT.

CDR3 region: CASSSLYTEAFF. The CDR3 bases are TGTGCCAGCAGTTCCCTTTACACTGAAGCTTTCTTT. The V call is TRBV6-5, the J call TRBJ1-1; no clear D gene. Germline loops: CDR1 MNHEY, CDR2 SVGAGI. V was shortened by 4 bases and J by 3 bases, with 6 bases between the two germline ends. The CDR3 is made up of 12 amino acids.

This sequence joins TRBV11-2 and TRBJ2-6; 10 bases agree with TRBD2. CDR1 is SGHAT and CDR2 is FQNNGV in the germline V gene. This CDR3 spans 17 amino acids. The ends lost 2 bases at V and 0 bases at J; junction bases unmatched: 1. The CDR3 DNA reads TGTGCCAGCAGCTTATCTAGCGGGGGCTCTGGGGCCAACGTCCTGACTTTC. Amino acid sequence: CASSLSSGGSGANVLTF.

The V call is TRBV11-2, the J call TRBJ1-2, with TRBD1 identical over 7 bases. This CDR3 has 15 amino acids. V lost 5 bases, J lost 0 bases, and 6 bases stayed unmatched. Germline CDR1 SGHAT, CDR2 FQNNGV. DNA for the CDR3: TGTGCCAGCAGCGCAACGGGGACAGCTAACTATGGCTACACCTTC. This codes for CASSATGTANYGYTF. Combining the CDR3 with reference TRBV11-2 and TRBJ1-2 gives the whole variable domain EAGVAQSPRYKIIEKRQSVAFWCNPISGHATLYWYQQILGQGPKLLIQFQNNGVVDDSQLPKDRFSAERLKGVDSTLKIQPAKLEDSAVYLCASSATGTANYGYTFGSGTRLTVV.

The rearrangement joins TRBV4-3 to TRBJ2-7; D may be TRBD1 (6 bases). Germline V gene lookup returns CDR1 LGHNA and CDR2 YSLEER. CDR3 size: 15 residues. The V end was cut by 1 base, the J end by 2 bases, with 12 bases between. The CDR3 reads CASSQGTAQTYEQYF. For the CDR3, the DNA is TGCGCCAGCAGCCAAGGGACAGCCCAAACCTACGAGCAGTACTTC.

This clone has only a few counts. The rearrangement joins TRBV10-1 to TRBJ2-1; perhaps TRBD1 as D (6 bases). The V and J ends lost 5 bases and 0 bases respectively, with 20 bases between them. Germline V gene data show CDR1 as WNHNN and CDR2 as SYGVQD (reference sequence). The CDR3 is made up of 18 amino acids. The CDR3 nucleotides are TGCGCCAGCAGTTCAAGGGATTATGACAGGAGCTCCTACAATGAGCAGTTCTTC. Protein sequence: CASSSRDYDRSSYNEQFF.

This rearrangement joins TRBV7-3 to TRBJ2-7; 9 bases fit TRBD1. V lost 5 bases to trimming and J lost 5 bases; unmatched junction nucleotides: 7. CDR3 size: 14 residues. Germline CDR1 is SGHTA and CDR2 is FQGTGA. The CDR3 is CASSLGQGYDEQYF. The CDR3 coding sequence is TGTGCCAGCAGCCTCGGACAGGGGTACGACGAGCAGTACTTC.

This chain joins TRBV5-1 and TRBJ2-5; TRBD1 might be the D (5 bases). CDR3 length: 13 residues. Trimming stripped 0 bases from V and 8 bases from J, with 11 bases between. Germline CDR1 reads SGHRS; CDR2 reads YFSETQ. CDR3 DNA sequence: TGCGCCAGCAGCTTGGCAGGGCATAGCACCCAGTACTTC. This codes for CASSLAGHSTQYF.

V usage is TRBV6-1 and J usage is TRBJ2-7; 10 bases map to TRBD2. The germline V gene encodes CDR1 MNHNS and CDR2 SASEGT. The junction had 3 bases not matched to a gene; V was cut back by 8 bases and J by 2 bases. The CDR3 is 13 amino acids. The CDR3 reads CASSGLATYEQYF. The CDR3 region has the DNA TGTGCCAGCTCGGGACTAGCGACCTACGAGCAGTACTTC.

The chain uses TRBV19 and TRBJ2-1, with 14 bases matching TRBD2. J lost 9 bases, V lost 6 bases, and 10 bases had no gene match. This CDR3 contains 16 residues. The germline V gene has CDR1 LNHDA and CDR2 SQIVND (reference sequence). The CDR3 bases are TGTGCCAGTAGCTGGACCGGGACTAGCGGGAGCAGTGAGCAGTTCTTC. This encodes CASSWTGTSGSSEQFF.

The chain combines TRBV7-2 with TRBJ2-1, with 11 nucleotides matching TRBD2. V shed 3 bases and J 0 bases; nucleotides not matched to a gene: 1. Germline V gives CDR1 SGHTA, CDR2 FQGNSA. The CDR3 covers 16 residues. CDR3 coding DNA: TGTGCCAGCAGCTTGACTAGCGGGACCTCCTACAATGAGCAGTTCTTC. Translation gives CASSLTSGTSYNEQFF.

V usage is TRBV28 and J usage is TRBJ1-6, with D possibly matching TRBD1 (5 bases). V was trimmed by 5 bases and J by 18 bases, leaving 26 bases between them. This CDR3 comprises 15 residues. Germline V gives CDR1 MDHEN, CDR2 SYDVKM. CDR3 sequence: CASSGRTPYPAGPHF. CDR3 sequence (DNA): TGTGCCAGCAGTGGAAGGACCCCTTACCCCGCGGGGCCCCACTTT.

V gene TRBV2 combines with J gene TRBJ1-2; D is possibly TRBD1 (5 bases). The length of the CDR3 is 14 residues. Germline assignment: CDR1 SNHLY and CDR2 FYNNEI. V lost 7 bases and J 8 bases, leaving 20 bases between the germline ends. CDR3 amino acids: CASNLLREVGGYTF. CDR3 DNA: TGTGCCAGCAATCTCCTCAGGGAGGTCGGAGGCTACACCTTC. Full variable domain (missing parts from reference TRBV2 and TRBJ1-2): EPEVTQTPSHQVTQMGQEVILRCVPISNHLYFYWYRQILGQKVEFLVSFYNNEISEKSEIFDDQFSVERPDGSNFTLKIRSTKLEDSAMYFCASNLLREVGGYTFGSGTRLTVV.

V and J are TRBV11-3 and TRBJ2-2; 9 bases are shared with TRBD2. The germline V gene has CDR1 SGHNT and CDR2 YENEEA. J gave up 6 bases and V 7 bases, and 6 bases lay outside the gene matches. The CDR3 spans 14 residues. CDR3 loop: CASKGREGPGELFF. The DNA of the CDR3 is TGTGCCAGCAAGGGGCGGGAGGGCCCCGGGGAGCTGTTTTTT.

This clone has a single count. The chain couples TRBV5-5 to TRBJ1-1; D remains ambiguous. The V end was cut by 5 bases, the J end by 2 bases, with 10 bases between. There are 13 residues in the CDR3. Germline lookup yields CDR1 SGHKS and CDR2 YYEKEE (reference sequence). CDR3 amino acids: CASRATVNTEAFF. The CDR3 DNA follows: TGTGCCAGCAGAGCAACAGTTAACACTGAAGCTTTCTTT.

The genes are TRBV12-5 and TRBJ2-1; 11 positions agree with TRBD2. This CDR3 spans 16 amino acids. V shed 1 base, J shed 7 bases, and the junction held 6 bases outside the gene matches. Germline V CDR1 and CDR2: LGHNT, FRNRAP. The CDR3 sequence is CASGLETSGKKNEQFF. In DNA, the CDR3 is TGTGCTAGTGGTTTGGAGACTAGCGGGAAGAAGAATGAGCAGTTCTTC.

This clone was detected once. The chain joins TRBV7-3 to TRBJ2-3; 7 bases line up with TRBD2. The germline V gene encodes CDR1 SGHTA and CDR2 FQGTGA. The CDR3 is 15 residues long. The J segment lost 0 bases and the V segment lost 2 bases, leaving 2 bases of the junction unmatched. This CDR3 is CASSLQAGSTDTQYF. The CDR3, as DNA: TGTGCCAGCAGCTTACAAGCGGGGAGCACAGATACGCAGTATTTT.

V usage is TRBV14 and J usage is TRBJ2-5; TRBD1 matches at 7 bases. TRBJ2-7 matches the DNA end more closely, so the J call is doubtful. Germline CDR1 reads SGHDN; CDR2 reads FVKESK. This CDR3 has 14 amino acids. The CDR3 here is CASSDRAGSYEQYF. The CDR3 bases are TGTGCCAGCAGCGACAGGGCGGGCTCCTACGAGCAGTACTTC.

The rearrangement links TRBV7-9 to TRBJ2-3, with 8 nucleotides matching TRBD2. This CDR3 has 15 residues. In germline, CDR1 is SEHNR, CDR2 FQNEAQ (reference sequence). V dropped 11 bases and J dropped 2; count of bases not matched to a gene: 12. CDR3 amino acids: CACGGERGYTDTQYF. The CDR3 DNA reads TGTGCCTGTGGGGGAGAGCGGGGGTACACAGATACGCAGTATTTT.

The V call is TRBV7-2, the J call TRBJ2-7; D gene unclear. Looked up from germline, CDR1 is SGHTA and CDR2 is FQGNSA. The CDR3 length is 11 residues. The ends were cut back, 5 bases at V and 6 bases at J, with 8 bases in the middle. The CDR3 bases are TGTGCCAGCAGCATATCCCGCGAGCAGTACTTC. The encoded protein is CASSISREQYF. Based on the CDR3 plus reference TRBV7-2 and TRBJ2-7, the full variable domain is GAGVSQSPSNKVTEKGKDVELRCDPISGHTALYWYRQSLGQGLEFLIYFQGNSAPDKSGLPSDRFSAERTGGSVSTLTIQRTQQEDSAVYLCASSISREQYFGPGTRLTVT.

The V and J genes are TRBV6-5 and TRBJ2-3; TRBD1 aligns across 7 bases. Germline loops: CDR1 MNHEY, CDR2 SVGAGI. This CDR3 region has 16 residues. V shed 2 bases and J 2 bases; nucleotides not matched to a gene: 7. The CDR3 DNA reads TGTGCCAGCAGTTACCCGGCCGGGACAGCCACAGATACGCAGTATTTT. Translation: CASSYPAGTATDTQYF.

This rearrangement joins TRBV6-1 to TRBJ2-7; D possibly corresponds to TRBD2 (6 bases). CDR3 length equals 15 residues. V was shortened by 1 base and J by 4 bases, with 14 bases between the two germline ends. The germline V gene has CDR1 MNHNS and CDR2 SASEGT. The CDR3: CASSEGGGTRYEQYF. CDR3 sequence (DNA): TGTGCCAGCAGTGAAGGGGGCGGGACGAGATACGAGCAGTACTTC.

In this sample, this clone turned up a few times. The J gene is TRBJ2-7, the V gene TRBV6-5; 11 bases line up with TRBD2. V dropped 6 bases and J dropped 3; count of bases not matched to a gene: 7. CDR1 MNHEY and CDR2 SVGAGI come from the germline V gene. CDR3 length: 15 amino acids. CDR3 sequence (DNA): TGTGCCAGCAGCACCGGGACTAGCGGTTTCTACGAGCAGTACTTC. This codes for CASSTGTSGFYEQYF.

Of note for this clone: This sample also contains other DNA sequences that code for the same CDR3. The chain recombines TRBV29-1 with TRBJ2-4; D is unresolved. The V and J ends lost 7 bases and 4 bases respectively, with 17 bases between them. CDR3 size: 14 residues. CDR1 is SQVTM, CDR2 ANQGSEA, per germline. CDR3 bases: TGCAGCGCCCTGAAGTCCACTGGTAAAAACATTCAGTACTTC. As protein: CSALKSTGKNIQYF.